The 29 T cell receptor beta chains below were found in one sample sequenced in a study of graft-versus-host responses after intestinal transplantation. The protocol was immunoSEQ multiplex PCR, while the TCRdb copy is restricted to in-frame clones and leaves out a portion. The data hold about 14,000 clones, with over 75% observed a single time. Lymphocytes (intraepithelial and lamina propria) were released by processing the graft tissue. The sequenced sample was ileum tissue, obtained about four weeks after intestinal transplant. These receptors all come from a human patient who received an intestinal transplant, so some T cells may come from the graft donor.

V and J are TRBV19 and TRBJ1-2; D is ambiguous. Germline V gene lookup returns CDR1 LNHDA and CDR2 SQIVND (reference sequence). There are 13 residues in the CDR3. V shed 8 bases and J shed 0 bases, with 10 bases lying between them. CDR3 residues: CASSNAANYGYTF. CDR3 bases: TGTGCCAGTTCCAACGCGGCTAACTATGGCTACACCTTC.

V is TRBV5-6 and J is TRBJ2-1; 14 bases are shared with TRBD2. The CDR3 has 18 residues. The trim removed 1 base at V and 1 base at J, leaving 4 bases unmatched. The germline V gene has CDR1 SGHDT and CDR2 YYEEEE. CDR3 DNA sequence: TGTGCCAGCAGCTTGCGACTAGCGGGGGGGCGATCCTACAATGAGCAGTTCTTC. It translates to CASSLRLAGGRSYNEQFF.

The chain employs TRBV16 and TRBJ2-1; a weak D match, TRBD2 (7 bases). V was trimmed by 4 bases and J by 4 bases, leaving 14 bases between them. The CDR3 has 15 residues. Germline V CDR1 and CDR2: KGHSY, FQNENV. The CDR3 spells CASSPRGGAYNEQFF. Written as DNA, the CDR3 is TGTGCCAGCAGCCCCCGAGGGGGGGCATACAATGAGCAGTTCTTC.

Remarks on this clone: Other DNA sequences from this sample encode an identical CDR3 as well. The V gene is TRBV6-6, the J gene TRBJ1-4; 8 nucleotides match TRBD1. The CDR3 has 16 residues. Germline values: CDR1 MNHNY, CDR2 SVGAGI (reference sequence). J was trimmed by 0 bases and V by 2 bases; bases with no gene match: 2. The CDR3 coding sequence is TGTGCCAGCAGTTACGGGACAGGTGCAACTAATGAAAAACTGTTTTTT. Translating gives CASSYGTGATNEKLFF.

By sample fraction, this clone is large (0.1 to 1%). The chain joins TRBV10-3 to TRBJ2-7; D gene ambiguous. V lost 7 bases and J lost 3, with 13 bases in between. The CDR3 runs to 13 residues. Germline CDR1 ENHRY, CDR2 SYGVKD. The CDR3: CAIKSHGDYEQYV. CDR3 sequence (DNA): TGTGCCATCAAGTCGCACGGAGACTACGAGCAGTACGTC.

The chain combines TRBV4-3 with TRBJ1-1; 7 bases line up with TRBD1. CDR1 is LGHNA, CDR2 YSLEER, per germline. The CDR3 is 14 residues long. Trimming at V came to 0 bases and at J to 11 bases, leaving 9 bases not matched to a gene. The CDR3 nucleotides are TGCGCCAGCAGCCAAGAGTCAGGGGACAGCGGGGCTTTCTTT. As protein: CASSQESGDSGAFF.

In this sample, this clone turned up a few times. The gene calls are TRBV7-9 and TRBJ1-5, with 7 bases fitting TRBD1. Losses at the gene ends were 3 bases for V and 7 bases for J; bases not matched to a gene: 3. The CDR3 length is 13 residues. Germline V gives CDR1 SEHNR, CDR2 FQNEAQ (reference sequence). The CDR3 DNA sequence: TGTGCCAGCAGCTTGGACAGGTTGCAGCCCCAGCATTTT. Its translation: CASSLDRLQPQHF.

The rearrangement joins TRBV28 to TRBJ1-5, with D possibly matching TRBD1 (5 bases). The V end lost 1 base, the J end lost 7 bases, and 8 bases lay between the germline ends. Germline CDR1 MDHEN, CDR2 SYDVKM. The CDR3 covers 13 residues. The CDR3 here is CASSLLRGQPQHF. The CDR3 DNA is TGTGCCAGCAGTTTATTAAGGGGACAGCCCCAGCATTTT.

V gene TRBV19 combines with J gene TRBJ2-7; maybe TRBD1 (6 bases). V was trimmed by 3 bases and J by 1 base, leaving 10 bases between them. CDR1 and CDR2 (germline): LNHDA, SQIVND (reference sequence). CDR3 length: 14 residues. CDR3 sequence (DNA): TGTGCCAGTAGTATCGACAGGACATCCTACGAGCAGTACTTC. Amino acid sequence: CASSIDRTSYEQYF.

This clone was seen a few times. The CDR3 bases are TGTGCCAGCGGTGAGACGGGGTCAAGGGAAAAACTGTTTTTT. Its translation: CASGETGSREKLFF. The J gene is TRBJ1-4, the V gene TRBV9, with D unresolved. Trimming stripped 7 bases from V and 8 bases from J, with 18 bases between. The germline V gene encodes CDR1 SGDLS and CDR2 YYNGEE. The CDR3 is 14 residues long.

V is TRBV29-1 and J is TRBJ1-2, with 7 bases aligning to TRBD1. Germline CDR1 is SQVTM and CDR2 is ANQGSEA. The CDR3 is 14 residues long. J gave up 8 bases and V 2 bases, and 11 bases lay outside the gene matches. This CDR3 is CSVERGQGVLGYTF. The CDR3 nucleotides read TGCAGCGTTGAAAGGGGGCAGGGAGTTTTGGGCTACACCTTC.

A few counts support this clone. J is TRBJ2-7 and V is TRBV20-1; 10 bases align to TRBD2. This CDR3 comprises 11 residues. Germline V gene sequence: CDR1 DFQATT, CDR2 SNEGSKA (reference sequence). V lost 4 bases, J lost 6 bases, and 0 bases stayed unmatched. CDR3 region: CSATSGGEQYV. The DNA for the CDR3 is TGCAGTGCTACTAGCGGGGGCGAGCAGTACGTC.

The chain recombines TRBV5-1 with TRBJ2-3; TRBD2 aligns across 7 bases. V gave up 4 bases and J gave up 0 bases; unmatched junction bases: 2. This CDR3 has 14 amino acids. Germline lookup yields CDR1 SGHRS and CDR2 YFSETQ. CDR3 sequence reads: CASSPSGSTDTQYF. The DNA for the CDR3 is TGCGCCAGCAGCCCTAGCGGTAGCACAGATACGCAGTATTTT.

V gene TRBV6-6 combines with J gene TRBJ1-1, with D perhaps matching TRBD1 (6 bases). V lost 8 bases and J lost 1, with 14 bases in between. The CDR3 is 14 amino acids. Germline loops: CDR1 MNHNY, CDR2 SVGAGI (reference sequence). This CDR3 reads CASPGTGTNTEAFF. Written as DNA, the CDR3 is TGTGCCAGCCCAGGAACAGGGACGAACACTGAAGCTTTCTTT.

The chain carries TRBV5-5 and TRBJ1-3, with TRBD1 identical over 9 bases. The V and J ends lost 2 bases and 3 bases, in that order; junction bases with no gene match: 9. The CDR3 loop spans 17 amino acids. The germline CDR1 and CDR2 sequences are SGHKS and YYEKEE (reference sequence). CDR3 sequence: CASSLDPGQGSGNTIYF. For the CDR3, the DNA is TGTGCCAGCAGCTTAGATCCGGGACAGGGTAGTGGAAACACCATATATTTT.

V gene TRBV11-1 combines with J gene TRBJ2-7; D is ambiguous. Trimming cost V 3 bases and J 6 bases, with 21 bases left between them. This CDR3 spans 16 amino acids. CDR1 is SGHAT, CDR2 FQDESV, per germline (reference sequence). CDR3 in DNA: TGTGCCAGCAGCTTTTCATCCTTTCCCGTAGTGCCCGAGCAGTACTTC. It translates to CASSFSSFPVVPEQYF.

This chain joins TRBV9 and TRBJ2-1, with TRBD2 as a possible D gene (6 bases). Germline V lookup: CDR1 SGDLS, CDR2 YYNGEE. The V gene lost 4 bases and the J gene lost 8 bases, with 13 bases spanning the gap. The CDR3 has 13 amino acids. The CDR3 protein is CASSTTTGDEQFF. In DNA form, the CDR3 reads TGTGCCAGCAGCACGACCACGGGGGATGAGCAGTTCTTC.

This clone was recorded only once. V gene TRBV6-1 combines with J gene TRBJ1-5; D not certain. Germline loops: CDR1 MNHNS, CDR2 SASEGT. The CDR3 consists of 14 residues. The V and J ends lost 4 bases and 5 bases respectively, with 12 bases between them. CDR3 in DNA: TGTGCCAGCAGTGTTGGGTCGGGGTATCAGCCCCAGCATTTT. This gives the protein CASSVGSGYQPQHF.

This clone has only a few counts. CDR3 DNA: TGCAGCGTCGGGACTAGCGGGGGGGCCCGGACAGATACGCAGTATTTT. Encoded protein: CSVGTSGGARTDTQYF. The chain combines TRBV29-1 with TRBJ2-3, with 16 nucleotides matching TRBD2. V lost 6 bases, J lost 3 bases, and 6 bases stayed unmatched. The CDR3 consists of 16 residues. Germline values: CDR1 SQVTM, CDR2 ANQGSEA.

This rearrangement joins TRBV29-1 to TRBJ1-4, with D unresolved. Trimming stripped 7 bases from V and 8 bases from J, with 11 bases between. CDR1 SQVTM and CDR2 ANQGSEA come from the germline V gene. The CDR3 totals 11 residues. CDR3 bases: TGCAGCGCAAGAAAGGAGGAAAAACTGTTTTTT. Amino acids: CSARKEEKLFF.

This clone has a handful of counts. The chain joins TRBV5-1 to TRBJ2-7, with 9 bases matching TRBD2. CDR1 is SGHRS and CDR2 is YFSETQ in the germline V gene. With V trimmed by 2 bases and J by 4 bases, 4 bases remained unmatched. The CDR3 has 14 residues. The CDR3 spells CASSLVAGAYEQYV. CDR3 nucleotide sequence: TGCGCCAGCAGCTTAGTAGCGGGGGCTTACGAGCAGTACGTC.

The chain has TRBV19 and TRBJ1-6, with D unclear. The CDR3 extends over 14 amino acids. Germline-derived CDR1 and CDR2 are LNHDA and SQIVND (reference sequence). Trimming left V 3 bases short and J 14 bases short, with 17 bases between. CDR3 nucleotide sequence: TGTGCCAGTAGTATCTGGCCGGGAGATGGGACCCTCCACTTT. Its protein product is CASSIWPGDGTLHF.

The CDR3 DNA reads as TGTGCCAGTCTGACAGGGCCTAATCAGCCCCAGCATTTT. Translating gives CASLTGPNQPQHF. The V call is TRBV19, the J call TRBJ1-5, with TRBD1 identical over 7 bases. Germline trimming cut 8 bases from V and 4 bases from J; bases unmatched to any gene: 5. This CDR3 has 13 residues. Germline V CDR1 and CDR2: LNHDA, SQIVND (reference sequence).

The rearrangement links TRBV28 to TRBJ1-6; 8 bases are shared with TRBD1. The CDR3 length is 14 residues. With V trimmed by 5 bases and J by 7 bases, 4 bases remained unmatched. In germline, CDR1 is MDHEN, CDR2 SYDVKM. The CDR3 here is CASSRTGMNSPLHF. As DNA, the CDR3 is TGTGCCAGCAGTCGGACAGGGATGAATTCACCCCTCCACTTT.

This clone was observed a few times. The chain joins TRBV19 to TRBJ2-2, with D possibly matching TRBD2 (7 bases). The CDR3 covers 15 residues. Trimming removed 3 bases from V and 5 bases from J, with 13 bases in between. Germline assignment: CDR1 LNHDA and CDR2 SQIVND (reference sequence). The CDR3 nucleotides are TGTGCCAGTAGTATGAATAGGGGGGGAACCGGGGAGCTGTTTTTT. Encoded protein: CASSMNRGGTGELFF.

The J gene is TRBJ1-5, the V gene TRBV11-2; D is unresolved. The CDR3 sequence is 15 residues long. CDR1 is SGHAT, CDR2 FQNNGV, per germline. V was shortened by 5 bases and J by 1 base, with 12 bases between the two germline ends. CDR3 residues: CASSLHLRSNQPQHF. Here the CDR3 DNA reads TGTGCCAGCAGCCTGCATCTACGAAGCAATCAGCCCCAGCATTTT. The full variable domain, its missing parts supplied by reference TRBV11-2 and TRBJ1-5, is EAGVAQSPRYKIIEKRQSVAFWCNPISGHATLYWYQQILGQGPKLLIQFQNNGVVDDSQLPKDRFSAERLKGVDSTLKIQPAKLEDSAVYLCASSLHLRSNQPQHFGDGTRLSIL.

Concerning this clone itself: The germline gene is not matched at one end of the junction; a read error may be the cause. The chain combines TRBV7-7 with TRBJ2-7; the match to TRBD2 covers 12 bases. Germline V lookup: CDR1 SSHAT, CDR2 FNYEAQ (reference sequence). The CDR3 consists of 14 residues. The CDR3 DNA is TGTGCTAGCAGCCGGACTAGCGGGGTCTACGAGCAGTACTTC. It is translated as CASSRTSGVYEQYF.

This chain uses TRBV29-1 with TRBJ2-3; no clear D gene. The CDR3 loop spans 10 amino acids. Per germline, CDR1 SQVTM and CDR2 ANQGSEA. Trimming took off 6 bases at V and 5 bases at J, with 6 bases between the two ends. The CDR3: CSVTRDTQYF. CDR3 DNA: TGCAGCGTCACACGAGATACGCAGTATTTT.

The chain carries TRBV4-3 and TRBJ2-5; 10 nucleotides align to TRBD2. The CDR3 spans 15 residues. Germline V gene sequence: CDR1 LGHNA, CDR2 YSLEER. The junction had 2 bases not matched to a gene; V was cut back by 2 bases and J by 2 bases. The CDR3 loop reads CASSQNSGGQETQYF. The CDR3 coding sequence is TGCGCCAGCAGCCAAAATAGCGGGGGGCAAGAGACCCAGTACTTC.